These 21 T cell receptor beta chains originate from one sample sequenced in a study of T cell responses to AZD1222 COVID-19 vaccine. Sequenced by immunoSEQ multiplex PCR; TCRdb stores in-frame clones only, minus some. The table lists 100,000 to 150,000 clones, more than 85% of them singletons. Sequenced material: peripheral blood, taken 28 days after the second AZD1222 dose. The receptors here all came from an adult who received the AZD1222 COVID-19 vaccine.

The chain combines TRBV7-2 with TRBJ1-2; D ambiguous. Germline loops: CDR1 SGHTA, CDR2 FQGNSA. Trimming removed 7 bases from V and 7 bases from J, with 19 bases in between. CDR3 length: 14 amino acids. The CDR3 sequence is CASISYYNRPGYTF. The DNA of the CDR3 is TGTGCCAGCATCTCCTACTATAATAGGCCTGGCTACACCTTC.

The chain links TRBV29-1 to TRBJ1-1; 7 bases align to TRBD1. Germline V gene data show CDR1 as SQVTM and CDR2 as ANQGSEA. The CDR3 sequence is 16 residues long. The J segment lost 1 base and the V segment lost 5 bases, leaving 13 bases of the junction unmatched. The CDR3 DNA reads TGCAGCGTTTGGGAGATCTCAACAGGGGCGAACACTGAAGCTTTCTTT. The encoded protein is CSVWEISTGANTEAFF. The full variable domain, its missing parts supplied by reference TRBV29-1 and TRBJ1-1, is SAVISQKPSRDICQRGTSLTIQCQVDSQVTMMFWYRQQPGQSLTLIATANQGSEATYESGFVIDKFPISRPNLTFSTLTVSNMSPEDSSIYLCSVWEISTGANTEAFFGQGTRLTVV.

The chain combines TRBV7-9 with TRBJ2-2, with D perhaps matching TRBD2 (5 bases). V was cut by 3 bases and J by 6 bases, with 8 bases left in between. Germline V gives CDR1 SEHNR, CDR2 FQNEAQ (reference sequence). The CDR3 spans 13 residues. CDR3 sequence: CASSFGRAGELFF. CDR3 sequence (DNA): TGTGCCAGCAGCTTCGGGCGGGCCGGGGAGCTGTTTTTT. The full variable domain, rest sourced from reference TRBV7-9 and TRBJ2-2, is DTGVSQNPRHKITKRGQNVTFRCDPISEHNRLYWYRQTLGQGPEFLTYFQNEAQLEKSRLLSDRFSAERPKGSFSTLEIQRTEQGDSAMYLCASSFGRAGELFFGEGSRLTVL.

This clone was counted a single time. The chain carries TRBV28 and TRBJ1-2; 8 bases fit TRBD1. The CDR3 sequence is 14 residues long. J was trimmed by 5 bases and V by 5 bases; bases with no gene match: 7. Germline V CDR1 and CDR2: MDHEN, SYDVKM. The chain's CDR3 is CASSHGQGSYGYTF. The DNA of the CDR3 is TGTGCCAGCAGTCACGGACAGGGATCATATGGCTACACCTTC.

The V and J genes are TRBV11-3 and TRBJ2-1; D is unclear. The CDR3 sequence is 12 residues long. The V gene lost 0 bases and the J gene lost 11 bases, with 8 bases spanning the gap. Germline V lookup: CDR1 SGHNT, CDR2 YENEEA. The CDR3 is CASSLETTKQFF. The CDR3 DNA follows: TGTGCCAGCAGCTTAGAGACGACGAAGCAGTTCTTC. Full variable domain (remainder filled in from reference TRBV11-3 and TRBJ2-1): EAGVVQSPRYKIIEKKQPVAFWCNPISGHNTLYWYLQNLGQGPELLIRYENEEAVDDSQLPKDRFSAERLKGVDSTLKIQPAELGDSAVYLCASSLETTKQFFGPGTRLTVL.

CDR3 nucleotides: TGTGCCAGCAGTAATTACGGGACTAGCGGGACATCTAGCTCCTACAATGAGCAGTTCTTC. This encodes CASSNYGTSGTSSSYNEQFF. The rearrangement uses TRBV2 and TRBJ2-1; the match to TRBD2 covers 13 bases. The CDR3 is 20 residues long. The junction had 13 bases not matched to a gene; V was cut back by 5 bases and J by 0 bases. Germline V CDR1 and CDR2: SNHLY, FYNNEI.

This sequence joins TRBV6-1 and TRBJ2-7; TRBD1 matches at 8 bases. The ends lost 3 bases at V and 1 base at J; junction bases unmatched: 5. The CDR3 is made up of 15 amino acids. CDR1 is MNHNS and CDR2 is SASEGT in the germline V gene. The CDR3 bases are TGTGCCAGCAGTGACCAGGGGGCCACTTCCTACGAGCAGTACTTC. Residues: CASSDQGATSYEQYF.

The chain recombines TRBV16 with TRBJ2-3; D is unresolved. The CDR3 runs to 13 residues. The V and J ends lost 5 bases and 3 bases respectively, with 9 bases between them. The germline gives CDR1 KGHSY, CDR2 FQNENV. The CDR3 protein is CASSGDLTDTQYF. The CDR3 DNA reads TGTGCCAGCAGCGGAGACTTGACAGATACGCAGTATTTT.

This chain connects TRBV29-1 to TRBJ1-2; 7 bases are a match to TRBD1. The CDR3 loop spans 13 amino acids. Germline trimming cut 4 bases from V and 7 bases from J; bases unmatched to any gene: 9. Germline CDR1 reads SQVTM; CDR2 reads ANQGSEA. DNA for the CDR3: TGCAGCGTTGTCGGTACAGGGGATGGTGGCTACACCTTC. Its translation is CSVVGTGDGGYTF.

The chain uses TRBV6-5 and TRBJ1-2, with TRBD1 matching over 7 bases. Per germline, CDR1 MNHEY and CDR2 SVGAGI. The CDR3 is made up of 14 amino acids. The V and J ends lost 5 bases and 7 bases, in that order; junction bases with no gene match: 10. The CDR3 sequence: CASSQMTGTGGYTF. The DNA of the CDR3 is TGTGCCAGCAGTCAAATGACAGGGACGGGTGGCTACACCTTC.

CDR3 residues: CASSLIPGNTIYF. The CDR3 DNA follows: TGTGCCAGCAGTTTGATCCCTGGAAACACCATATATTTT. This chain links TRBV12-3 or TRBV12-4 with TRBJ1-3; D unresolved. The CDR3 is 13 residues long. The V gene lost 3 bases and the J gene lost 2 bases, with 5 bases spanning the gap.

The CDR3 DNA is TGTGCCAGTAGGAGGACGAGTGGCTATGGCTACACCTTC. It translates to CASRRTSGYGYTF. The chain employs TRBV19 and TRBJ1-2, with no clear D. The CDR3 length is 13 residues. Germline V lookup: CDR1 LNHDA, CDR2 SQIVND (reference sequence). Trimming left V 6 bases short and J 4 bases short, with 12 bases between.

The rearrangement links TRBV30 to TRBJ2-5, with D hard to call. Germline V lookup: CDR1 GTSNPN, CDR2 SVGIG (reference sequence). The CDR3 length is 12 residues. The V gene lost 0 bases and the J gene lost 1 base, with 3 bases spanning the gap. This CDR3 is CAWSVVQETQYF. CDR3 nucleotide sequence: TGTGCCTGGAGTGTGGTCCAAGAGACCCAGTACTTC.

The chain combines TRBV24-1 with TRBJ2-1; 8 bases map to TRBD2. V lost 4 bases to trimming and J lost 0 bases; unmatched junction nucleotides: 4. Per germline, CDR1 KGHDR and CDR2 SFDVKD. The CDR3 contains 16 residues. The CDR3 here is CATSDTSGSSYNEQFF. In DNA, the CDR3 is TGTGCCACCAGTGACACTAGCGGCAGCTCCTACAATGAGCAGTTCTTC.

This clone was recorded only once. The chain combines TRBV2 with TRBJ1-5; D is perhaps TRBD1 (6 bases). The CDR3 covers 15 residues. Per the germline V gene, CDR1 is SNHLY and CDR2 is FYNNEI. The V end was cut by 2 bases, the J end by 5 bases, with 13 bases between. The CDR3 loop reads CASSETGQNHQPQHF. CDR3 DNA sequence: TGTGCCAGCAGTGAAACCGGACAGAACCATCAGCCCCAGCATTTT.

The chain carries TRBV6-5 and TRBJ1-5; the D gene is possibly TRBD1 (5 bases). The V gene lost 0 bases and the J gene lost 5 bases, with 11 bases spanning the gap. CDR1 is MNHEY and CDR2 is SVGAGI in the germline V gene. There are 15 residues in the CDR3. CDR3 sequence: CASSYSGAEDQPQHF. In DNA, the CDR3 is TGTGCCAGCAGTTACTCAGGGGCGGAGGATCAGCCCCAGCATTTT.

The rearrangement links TRBV5-1 to TRBJ1-1, with 9 nucleotides matching TRBD1. V lost 4 bases, J lost 5 bases, and 3 bases stayed unmatched. Germline V gene lookup returns CDR1 SGHRS and CDR2 YFSETQ. The CDR3 contains 13 residues. This CDR3 is CASSPGQGTEAFF. CDR3 in DNA: TGCGCCAGCAGCCCCGGACAGGGGACTGAAGCTTTCTTT.

The genes are TRBV2 and TRBJ2-1; D not certain. Germline lookup yields CDR1 SNHLY and CDR2 FYNNEI. Between the trimmed V and J ends, which lost 6 bases and 6 bases, there was a span of 9 bases. This CDR3 contains 12 residues. The CDR3 nucleotides read TGTGCCAGCAGGGTACTCGTCAATGAGCAGTTCTTC. Translation: CASRVLVNEQFF.

This clone was seen only a few times. The J gene is TRBJ1-6, the V gene TRBV10-3; weak D call: TRBD1 (5 bases). The germline V and J ends were trimmed by 6 bases and 6 bases, with 9 bases remaining between them. The CDR3 runs to 13 residues. Germline CDR1 and CDR2: ENHRY and SYGVKD. CDR3 residues: CAIRDGANSPLHF. In DNA, the CDR3 is TGTGCCATCAGGGACGGGGCTAATTCACCCCTCCACTTT.

This sequence joins TRBV29-1 and TRBJ1-5; 7 nucleotides align to TRBD1. The CDR3 totals 13 residues. Looked up from germline, CDR1 is SQVTM and CDR2 is ANQGSEA. Unmatched junction bases numbered 7, after V lost 5 bases and J lost 6 bases. Written as DNA, the CDR3 is TGCAGCGTTCGACAGGGAGGAGGTCAGCCCCAGCATTTT. Protein: CSVRQGGGQPQHF.

The chain joins TRBV10-1 to TRBJ2-7; 8 nucleotides agree with TRBD2. The CDR3 is 13 residues long. The trim removed 2 bases at V and 3 bases at J, leaving 0 bases unmatched. The germline gives CDR1 WNHNN, CDR2 SYGVQD (reference sequence). CDR3 in amino acids: CASSEGTSYEQYF. The CDR3 DNA is TGCGCCAGCAGTGAGGGGACTAGCTACGAGCAGTACTTC.